Described below is a single T cell receptor (beta chain) sequence and its context. This CDR3 is built from 12 residues. Germline CDR1 and CDR2: SNHLY and FYNNEI. V was trimmed by 7 bases and J by 8 bases, leaving 14 bases between them. These data come from a study of blood T cell repertoires in COVID-19. Enrollees, about 18 to 89 years old, lived in 24 US areas. The study assigned cohorts using participant-reported clinical history. Sequencing used immunoSEQ multiplex PCR; TCRdb keeps in-frame clones, though not all of them. In the table there are a few hundred thousand clones, around 89% of which are singletons.

This rearrangement joins TRBV2 to TRBJ1-2, with a weak D call TRBD1 (5 bases). Specimen: PBMCs or T cells enriched from blood (not recorded which). The receptor comes from a woman aged 55-70 years in a cohort exposed to, infected with or recovered from COVID-19 (not recorded which). The CDR3 region has the DNA TGTGCCAGCACCCGGACATTCGACGGCTACACCTTC. It is translated as CASTRTFDGYTF.